These T cell receptor beta chains were read from a single sample in a study of read filtering for tumor transcriptome and immune sequencing. TCRdb passed the reads through MiXCR, listing each CDR3 protein once. Counted here are roughly 93,000 distinct CDR3 sequences, roughly 21% occurring once; the ten biggest clones make up 11%. The source material was a population of CD138-negative cells sorted from bone marrow. The receptor source for this set is a donor aged 40 or older with multiple myeloma. The CDR3 runs from the conserved cysteine through the conserved F or W. A D gene is named only where the DNA matches it firmly. Size is stated for part of the rows, as once, few or many counts, or as a class when the clone is expanded.

j_call clone_size d_call v_call cdr3_aa cdr3_nt
TRBJ2-7 many . TRBV7-8 CASSPNGAGGDEQYF TGTGCCAGCAGCCCCAATGGGGCCGGAGGGGACGAGCAGTACTTC
TRBJ2-1 many . TRBV7-9 CASSLVLNNEQFF TGTGCCAGCAGCTTAGTACTAAACAATGAGCAGTTCTTC
TRBJ1-4 few . TRBV5-1 CASSLGRQPATNEKLFF TGCGCCAGCAGCTTGGGTAGACAGCCTGCAACTAATGAAAAACTGTTTTTT
TRBJ1-4 . TRBD1 TRBV10-3 CATMPGTVTNEKLFF TGTGCCACCATGCCCGGGACAGTAACTAATGAAAAACTGTTTTTT
TRBJ2-3 few . TRBV20-1 CSARDLSRGPTGTQYF TGCAGTGCTAGAGATCTCTCCCGGGGCCCCACGGGTACGCAGTATTTT
TRBJ1-6 many TRBD1 TRBV20-1 CSDRDRGTSPLHF TGCAGTGACCGGGACAGGGGAACTTCACCCCTCCACTTT
TRBJ2-1 once . TRBV28 CAGRGGPTYNEQFF TGTGCCGGCAGGGGGGGGCCGACCTACAATGAGCAGTTCTTC
TRBJ1-4 many TRBD1 TRBV6-6 CASKDRGREKLFF TGTGCCAGCAAGGACAGGGGGCGTGAAAAACTGTTTTTT
TRBJ1-5 few . TRBV15 CATSRDNQPQHF TGTGCCACCAGCAGAGACAATCAGCCCCAGCATTTT
TRBJ2-5 . . TRBV2 CASSVARLETRYF TGTGCCAGCAGTGTGGCCAGATTGGAGACCCGGTACTTC
TRBJ2-3 many TRBD1 TRBV6-5 CASSYSGTGADTQYF TGTGCCAGCAGTTACTCAGGGACAGGGGCAGATACGCAGTATTTT
TRBJ1-5 . TRBD1 TRBV11-2 CASSLKDRVDNQPQHF TGTGCCAGCAGCTTGAAAGACAGGGTTGACAATCAGCCCCAGCATTTT
TRBJ1-1 many . TRBV19 CASSLPGTIIGNTEAFF TGTGCCAGTAGTCTACCAGGGACAATTATTGGGAACACTGAAGCTTTCTTT
TRBJ2-5 few TRBD2 TRBV29-1 CSVDLVAGGLQETQYF TGCAGCGTTGATTTGGTTGCGGGGGGCCTCCAAGAGACCCAGTACTTC
TRBJ1-6 few . TRBV3-1 CASRGHVYSPLHF TGTGCCAGCAGAGGACACGTGTATTCACCCCTCCACTTT
TRBJ2-1 many . TRBV29-1 CSVVVAVIYNEQFF TGCAGCGTTGTGGTAGCGGTCATCTACAATGAGCAGTTCTTC
TRBJ1-1 . . TRBV7-8 CASSPQRVTEAFF TGTGCCAGCAGCCCCCAGAGGGTCACTGAAGCTTTCTTT
TRBJ1-4 . TRBD1 TRBV12-3/TRBV12-4 CAGRSGTGGWKEKLSF TGTGCCGGCAGGTCCGGGACAGGGGGCTGGAAGGAAAAACTGTCTTTT
TRBJ2-1 once . TRBV3-1 CASRLKGLYGEQFF TGTGCCAGCAGACTAAAGGGACTCTACGGTGAGCAGTTCTTC
TRBJ2-1 many . TRBV2 CASSEVGHSSYNEQFF TGTGCCAGCAGTGAAGTGGGTCATAGCTCCTACAATGAGCAGTTCTTC
TRBJ2-5 many . TRBV28 CASSFERETQYF TGTGCCAGCAGTTTTGAAAGGGAGACCCAGTACTTC
TRBJ2-5 many TRBD1 TRBV5-6 CASSYGTGSRETQYF TGTGCCAGCAGCTATGGGACAGGGTCTCGAGAGACCCAGTACTTC
TRBJ2-1 many . TRBV2 CASSIADRDHNEQFF TGTGCCAGCAGTATTGCGGACAGAGATCACAATGAGCAGTTCTTC
TRBJ2-7 many . TRBV30 CAWSAPHSLYEQYF TGTGCCTGGAGCGCCCCCCACAGCCTCTACGAGCAGTACTTC
TRBJ1-1 . . TRBV5-1 CASRMLGDTEAFF TGCGCCAGCAGAATGTTGGGGGACACTGAAGCTTTCTTT
TRBJ1-5 few . TRBV6-2/TRBV6-3 CASSYPPQPQHF TGTGCCAGCAGTTACCCGCCTCAGCCCCAGCATTTT
TRBJ2-5 many TRBD2 TRBV5-1 CASSTGIAGGTQYF TGCGCCAGCAGCACCGGGATCGCGGGAGGGACCCAGTACTTC